Reported below is one TCR beta chain. Its antigen is not known. There are 21 residues in the CDR3. Germline-derived CDR1 and CDR2 are SGHRS and YFSETQ. Losses at the gene ends were 4 bases for V and 6 bases for J; bases not matched to a gene: 25. This sample was taken from a study of cytomegalovirus exposure and HLA in healthy donors. Points from the study as a whole: Earlier findings revealed that most TCR beta V segments proved productive either about 87% or about 30% of the time.

PCR primers comprised 60 Vbeta and 13 Jbeta primers. Sequencing used immunoSEQ multiplex PCR; TCRdb keeps in-frame clones, though not all of them. Seen here are 160,000 or so clones, around four fifths observed once, and the top ten hold 1.3%. Sequencing was done on a sample of PBMCs. This sequence was found in a young man in good health and CMV-seronegative. The chain links TRBV5-1 to TRBJ2-3; 11 nucleotides agree with TRBD2. The CDR3 reads CASSRTLEASGGLFGLDTQYF. The CDR3 coding sequence is TGCGCCAGCAGCCGAACCCTTGAAGCTAGCGGGGGGTTATTCGGATTGGATACGCAGTATTTT.